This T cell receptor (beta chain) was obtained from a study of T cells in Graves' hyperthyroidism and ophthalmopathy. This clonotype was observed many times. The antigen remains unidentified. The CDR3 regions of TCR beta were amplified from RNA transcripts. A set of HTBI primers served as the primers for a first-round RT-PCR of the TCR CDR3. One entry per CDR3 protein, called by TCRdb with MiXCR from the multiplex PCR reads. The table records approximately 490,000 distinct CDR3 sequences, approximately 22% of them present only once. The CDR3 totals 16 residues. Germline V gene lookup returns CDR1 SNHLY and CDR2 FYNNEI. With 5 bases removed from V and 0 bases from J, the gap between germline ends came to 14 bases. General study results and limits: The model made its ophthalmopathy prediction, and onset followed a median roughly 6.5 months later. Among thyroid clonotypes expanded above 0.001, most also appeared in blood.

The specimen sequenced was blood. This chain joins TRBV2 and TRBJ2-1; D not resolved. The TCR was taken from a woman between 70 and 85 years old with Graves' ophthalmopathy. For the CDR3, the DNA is TGTGCCAGCAGTCACCCTGGACCCGGCTCCTACAATGAGCAGTTCTTC. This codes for CASSHPGPGSYNEQFF.